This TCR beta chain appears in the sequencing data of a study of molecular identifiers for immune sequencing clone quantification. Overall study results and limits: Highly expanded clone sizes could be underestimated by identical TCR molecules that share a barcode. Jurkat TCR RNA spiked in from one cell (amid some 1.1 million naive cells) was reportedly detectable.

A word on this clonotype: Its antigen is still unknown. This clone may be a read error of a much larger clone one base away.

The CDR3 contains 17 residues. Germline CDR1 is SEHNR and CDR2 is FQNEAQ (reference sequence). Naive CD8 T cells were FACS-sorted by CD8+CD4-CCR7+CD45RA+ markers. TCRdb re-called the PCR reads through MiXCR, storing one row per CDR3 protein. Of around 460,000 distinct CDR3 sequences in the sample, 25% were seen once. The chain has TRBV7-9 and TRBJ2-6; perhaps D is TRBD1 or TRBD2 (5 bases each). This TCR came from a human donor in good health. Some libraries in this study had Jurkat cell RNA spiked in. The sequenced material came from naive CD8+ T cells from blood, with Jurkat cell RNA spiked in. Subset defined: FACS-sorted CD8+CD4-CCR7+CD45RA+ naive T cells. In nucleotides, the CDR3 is TGTGCCAGCAGCCCTCCGGGACGGACCTCTGGGGCCAACGTCCTGCCTTTC. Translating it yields CASSPPGRTSGANVLPF. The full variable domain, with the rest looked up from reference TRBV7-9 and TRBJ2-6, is DTGVSQNPRHKITKRGQNVTFRCDPISEHNRLYWYRQTLGQGPEFLTYFQNEAQLEKSRLLSDRFSAERPKGSFSTLEIQRTEQGDSAMYLCASSPPGRTSGANVLPFGAGSRLTVL.